This TCR beta chain came from a study of T-cell memory formation after mild COVID-19. CDR1 and CDR2 (germline): MGHRA, YSYEKL. V was trimmed by 4 bases and J by 7 bases, leaving 11 bases between them. The CDR3 totals 13 residues. Broader study findings: Clones from the second wave (peaking day 37) had unconfirmed SARS-CoV-2 specificity. Those CD4+ clones that contracted were mainly in CM and EM (CD8+ ones in EMRA).

After 5'RACE with constant-segment primers, TCR alpha and TCR beta cDNA libraries carrying sample barcodes and UMIs were obtained. MiXCR, run by TCRdb on the 5' RACE reads, gives a single entry per CDR3 protein. Of around 150,000 distinct CDR3 sequences listed, roughly 14% are singletons. A few counts support this clonotype. What it binds is unknown. The chain employs TRBV4-1 and TRBJ1-5; a weak D match, TRBD1 (5 bases). The receptor's source is an adult woman who had mild COVID-19 (a few samples of this study predate the infection). Cell type and time point are not known. The sample consisted of PBMCs or a T cell subset sorted from them (not recorded which). The DNA for the CDR3 is TGCGCCAGCAGCCCAGAAGGGGTCCAGCCCCAGCATTTT. Amino acids: CASSPEGVQPQHF.